The present T cell receptor beta chain was sequenced within a study of glioma-infiltrating T cells. The CDR3 is made up of 13 amino acids. Germline trimming cut 5 bases from V and 6 bases from J; bases unmatched to any gene: 3. Germline-derived CDR1 and CDR2 are LNHDA and SQIVND (reference sequence). The iRepertoire nested amplicon-rescue multiplex PCR amplified TCR alpha and beta CDR3s from RNA. TCRdb fed the multiplex PCR reads into MiXCR, producing one record per CDR3 protein. The sample carries approximately 120,000 distinct CDR3 sequences, roughly 24% recorded once. Study conclusions and caveats: Non-neoplastic patients had below-expected tissue-blood divergence, while all gliomas exceeded expectation. Only very few CDR3 sequences appeared in both tissue and blood.

This clonotype was counted between two and nine times. Its antigen remains unknown. This receptor was identified in a human donor with low-grade glioma or glioblastoma, undergoing nonglioma brain surgery, or in good health (not recorded which). Sample: glioma tissue, nonneoplastic brain tissue, or PBMCs (not recorded which). The chain joins TRBV19 to TRBJ1-1; 10 bases fit TRBD1. The CDR3 sequence is CASSVGQGAEAFF. Written as DNA, the CDR3 is TGTGCCAGTAGTGTCGGACAGGGGGCTGAAGCTTTCTTT.